The 25 T cell receptor beta chains given below trace back to one sample, sequenced in a study of blood T cell repertoires in COVID-19. Assay: immunoSEQ multiplex PCR; the TCRdb copy retains only in-frame clones and omits some. Here the sample spans about 270,000 clones, 85% to 90% being singletons. The sample consisted of PBMCs or T cells enriched from blood (not recorded which). The receptors were sampled from a woman aged 55-75 years in a cohort exposed to, infected with or recovered from COVID-19 (not recorded which).

The chain links TRBV11-2 to TRBJ2-7; 7 bases map to TRBD2. Trimming removed 5 bases from V and 5 bases from J; junction bases left unmatched: 15. The CDR3 has 16 residues. Germline assignment: CDR1 SGHAT and CDR2 FQNNGV. CDR3 residues: CASSPPWGGDMDEQYF. In DNA form, the CDR3 reads TGTGCCAGCAGCCCCCCTTGGGGGGGAGACATGGACGAGCAGTACTTC.

The rearrangement links TRBV4-1 to TRBJ2-2; D not certain. Germline-derived CDR1 and CDR2 are MGHRA and YSYEKL. The CDR3 covers 14 residues. V gave up 3 bases and J gave up 1 base, with 6 bases separating them. The CDR3 DNA reads TGCGCCAGCAGCCACCTCAGGAACACCGGGGAGCTGTTTTTT. This translates into CASSHLRNTGELFF.

The chain joins TRBV30 to TRBJ1-1; D uncertain. V was pared by 1 base and J by 1 base, with 10 bases between. The CDR3 totals 14 residues. Germline V gives CDR1 GTSNPN, CDR2 SVGIG (reference sequence). The CDR3 sequence: CAWSGLGKNTEAFF. The DNA for the CDR3 is TGTGCCTGGAGTGGTCTCGGTAAGAACACTGAAGCTTTCTTT.

This clone was recorded only once. This sequence joins TRBV9 and TRBJ2-7; tentative D call: TRBD1 (5 bases). The germline V and J ends were trimmed by 0 bases and 6 bases, with 7 bases remaining between them. This CDR3 has 12 residues. In germline, CDR1 is SGDLS, CDR2 YYNGEE. CDR3 region: CASSVATGEQYF. The CDR3 DNA follows: TGTGCCAGCAGCGTAGCTACAGGCGAGCAGTACTTC.

J is TRBJ1-3 and V is TRBV21-1; the D call of TRBD1 is as the table states it, not checked on the DNA. TRBV21-1 is tagged as a pseudogene. The CDR3 totals 12 residues. The CDR3 DNA is TGTGCCAGGAGGACAGGGGGAAACACCATATATTTT. Translated: CARRTGGNTIYF.

This chain links TRBV4-1 with TRBJ2-1, with a tentative D call TRBD2 (5 bases). Looked up from germline, CDR1 is MGHRA and CDR2 is YSYEKL. This CDR3 has 18 amino acids. V shed 0 bases and J shed 3 bases, with 18 bases lying between them. CDR3 in amino acids: CASSQDRPGVKDYNEQFF. The CDR3 DNA sequence: TGCGCCAGCAGCCAAGATCGTCCCGGGGTGAAGGACTACAATGAGCAGTTCTTC.

This chain links TRBV10-3 with TRBJ1-1; tentatively, D is TRBD1 (5 bases). Trimming pared 0 bases from V and 1 base from J, leaving 12 bases between. CDR3 length: 16 amino acids. Germline V gene data show CDR1 as ENHRY and CDR2 as SYGVKD. The CDR3, as DNA: TGTGCCATCAGTGAGTCGGCGGGGCGGGGGAACACTGAAGCTTTCTTT. The encoded protein is CAISESAGRGNTEAFF.

This chain uses TRBV11-2 with TRBJ1-4; weak D call: TRBD1 (6 bases). The ends were cut back, 2 bases at V and 4 bases at J, with 20 bases in the middle. CDR3 size: 18 residues. The germline V gene has CDR1 SGHAT and CDR2 FQNNGV. CDR3 coding DNA: TGTGCCAGCAGCTTATATCGGGGGGCCGACATTTTTAATGAAAAACTGTTTTTT. Translated: CASSLYRGADIFNEKLFF. The full variable domain, completed using reference TRBV11-2 and TRBJ1-4, is EAGVAQSPRYKIIEKRQSVAFWCNPISGHATLYWYQQILGQGPKLLIQFQNNGVVDDSQLPKDRFSAERLKGVDSTLKIQPAKLEDSAVYLCASSLYRGADIFNEKLFFGSGTQLSVL.

J is TRBJ2-2 and V is TRBV5-1; 10 bases agree with TRBD2. Trimming at V came to 4 bases and at J to 4 bases, leaving 13 bases not matched to a gene. The length of the CDR3 is 18 residues. CDR1 is SGHRS and CDR2 is YFSETQ in the germline V gene. CDR3: CASSRGSGGLASTGELFF. The CDR3 nucleotides read TGCGCCAGCAGCCGGGGGTCGGGGGGACTAGCGTCCACCGGGGAGCTGTTTTTT.

The J gene is TRBJ2-7, the V gene TRBV28, with D tentatively TRBD1 (6 bases). This CDR3 contains 14 residues. Germline V CDR1 and CDR2: MDHEN, SYDVKM. Trimming cost V 8 bases and J 4 bases, with 18 bases left between them. The CDR3 loop reads CASHPPGQGYEQYF. The CDR3 nucleotides are TGTGCCAGCCACCCCCCGGGACAAGGTTACGAGCAGTACTTC.

The V call is TRBV2, the J call TRBJ2-5; D unclear. Germline-derived CDR1 and CDR2 are SNHLY and FYNNEI. The CDR3 covers 12 residues. V was trimmed by 8 bases and J by 1 base, leaving 8 bases between them. CDR3 sequence reads: CASEAPQETQYF. The CDR3 DNA reads TGTGCCAGCGAGGCACCCCAAGAGACCCAGTACTTC.

The chain has TRBV9 and TRBJ1-3; no firm D call. CDR1 and CDR2 (germline): SGDLS, YYNGEE. The CDR3 extends over 15 amino acids. V lost 0 bases to trimming and J lost 0 bases, with 7 bases between them. CDR3 DNA sequence: TGTGCCAGCAGCGTAGGGCGGTCCTCTGGAAACACCATATATTTT. Translated: CASSVGRSSGNTIYF.

The chain couples TRBV5-6 to TRBJ2-4, with 7 bases that match TRBD1. Per germline, CDR1 SGHDT and CDR2 YYEEEE. The V and J ends lost 3 bases and 12 bases, in that order; junction bases with no gene match: 9. The CDR3 totals 13 residues. CDR3 residues: CASSYTGVQNQYF. The CDR3 coding sequence is TGTGCCAGCAGCTATACAGGGGTTCAGAATCAGTACTTC. The whole variable domain, filled in from reference TRBV5-6 and TRBJ2-4, reads DAGVTQSPTHLIKTRGQQVTLRCSPKSGHDTVSWYQQALGQGPQFIFQYYEEEERQRGNFPDRFSGHQFPNYSSELNVNALLLGDSALYLCASSYTGVQNQYFGAGTRLSVL.

This clone has a single count. The chain uses TRBV3-1 (or the pseudogene TRBV3-2) and TRBJ1-1; TRBD1 matches 7 bases. The J segment lost 1 base and the V segment lost 0 bases, leaving 8 bases of the junction unmatched. The germline V gene has CDR1 LGHDT and CDR2 YNNKEL (reference sequence). CDR3 length: 17 residues. The CDR3 loop is CASSQDLTGKGNTEAFF. The CDR3 nucleotides are TGTGCCAGCAGCCAAGATTTGACAGGGAAGGGGAACACTGAAGCTTTCTTT.

The chain is built from TRBV13 and TRBJ2-1, with D perhaps TRBD2 (5 bases). Trimming shortened V by 3 bases and J by 1 base, and 10 bases separated the two germline ends. CDR1 is PRHDT, CDR2 FYEKMQ, per germline (reference sequence). The CDR3 runs 15 residues. The CDR3 reads CASSFAGVSYNEQFF. In DNA form, the CDR3 reads TGTGCCAGCAGCTTTGCCGGGGTATCCTACAATGAGCAGTTCTTC.

The CDR3 nucleotides are TGTGCCAGCAGCATCCAGCGGGGCTACGAGCAGTACTTC. Translated: CASSIQRGYEQYF. The rearrangement links TRBV14 to TRBJ2-7, with 7 positions matching TRBD2. The CDR3 is 13 residues long. Germline trimming cut 5 bases from V and 3 bases from J; bases unmatched to any gene: 4. Germline CDR1 and CDR2: SGHDN and FVKESK.

The chain is built from TRBV30 and TRBJ1-4; 7 bases are shared with TRBD1. This CDR3 has 15 amino acids. Germline V gene sequence: CDR1 GTSNPN, CDR2 SVGIG (reference sequence). With V trimmed by 2 bases and J by 4 bases, 7 bases remained unmatched. The CDR3: CAWSWDRSLNEKLFF. The CDR3 bases are TGTGCCTGGAGTTGGGACAGAAGCCTTAATGAAAAACTGTTTTTT.

This clone was counted between two and nine times. The chain links TRBV12-2 to TRBJ2-7; TRBD1 was called by the table and not checked on the DNA. TRBV12-2 is reported as a pseudogene. CDR3 length: 13 amino acids. CDR3 sequence reads: CASRLHRDGVWYF. The CDR3 DNA sequence: TGTGCAAGTCGCTTGCACAGGGATGGGGTTTGGTACTTC.

This chain uses TRBV7-2 with TRBJ2-1, with 11 bases aligning to TRBD2. Trimming cost V 8 bases and J 8 bases; bases outside gene matches: 8. CDR1 is SGHTA, CDR2 FQGNSA, per germline. CDR3 length equals 14 residues. CDR3: CASRLAGFTYEQFF. The CDR3 bases are TGTGCCAGCCGACTAGCGGGATTTACGTATGAGCAGTTCTTC.

The chain uses TRBV19 and TRBJ2-2; D might be TRBD1 (6 bases). The CDR3 totals 15 residues. Trimming removed 5 bases from V and 4 bases from J, with 14 bases in between. CDR1 and CDR2 from the germline V gene are LNHDA and SQIVND (reference sequence). The CDR3 here is CASSVQGMATGELFF. Written as DNA, the CDR3 is TGTGCCAGTAGTGTTCAGGGGATGGCCACCGGGGAGCTGTTTTTT.

This rearrangement joins TRBV19 to TRBJ1-3; unclear D gene. The germline V gene encodes CDR1 LNHDA and CDR2 SQIVND (reference sequence). V shed 6 bases and J shed 0 bases, with 9 bases lying between them. There are 14 residues in the CDR3. The CDR3 DNA reads as TGTGCCAGTAGGGAAGACTTCTCTGGAAACACCATATATTTT. Translation gives CASREDFSGNTIYF.

The chain has TRBV7-8 and TRBJ1-3, with unresolved D. Germline V gene lookup returns CDR1 SGHVS and CDR2 FQNEAQ. This CDR3 contains 16 residues. V was pared by 2 bases and J by 0 bases, with 11 bases between. CDR3 sequence: CASSLLLPHSGNTIYF. CDR3 DNA: TGTGCCAGCAGCTTATTGCTACCGCACTCTGGAAACACCATATATTTT. Variable domain in full (rest from reference TRBV7-8 and TRBJ1-3): GAGVSQSPRYKVAKRGQDVALRCDPISGHVSLFWYQQALGQGPEFLTYFQNEAQLDKSGLPSDRFFAERPEGSVSTLKIQRTQQEDSAVYLCASSLLLPHSGNTIYFGEGSWLTVV.

The chain uses TRBV28 and TRBJ2-2; 8 bases are shared with TRBD1. The length of the CDR3 is 15 residues. V was clipped by 6 bases and J by 4 bases; unmatched bases: 7. Germline-derived CDR1 and CDR2 are MDHEN and SYDVKM. The DNA of the CDR3 is TGTGCCAGCAGATTCCACGGACAGGGCACCGGGGAGCTGTTTTTT. Its translation is CASRFHGQGTGELFF.

The chain recombines TRBV6-5 with TRBJ1-6; tentative D call: TRBD1 (6 bases). This CDR3 has 13 amino acids. V shed 8 bases and J shed 7 bases, with 12 bases lying between them. CDR1 and CDR2 from the germline V gene are MNHEY and SVGAGI. The DNA for the CDR3 is TGTGCCAGCCATTCACAGGGAAATTCACCCCTCCACTTT. Protein: CASHSQGNSPLHF.

The chain couples TRBV30 to TRBJ2-1, with D possibly being TRBD2 (5 bases). CDR3 size: 16 residues. Per the germline V gene, CDR1 is GTSNPN and CDR2 is SVGIG (reference sequence). V was cut by 3 bases and J by 7 bases, with 22 bases left in between. CDR3 in DNA: TGTGCCTGGAGGAGGGTTGGCTGGGGAAGAGGAAATGAGCAGTTCTTC. Its protein is CAWRRVGWGRGNEQFF.